Presented here are 9 T cell receptor beta chains from one specimen sequenced in a study of patients and donors after allogeneic stem cell transplantation. TCRdb analysed the RT-PCR reads with MiXCR anew, one entry per CDR3 protein. The sample records 200,000 to 250,000 distinct CDR3 sequences, 35% to 45% being singletons. Sequencing used blood, either unsorted or a sorted T cell fraction (not recorded which). These receptor sequences come from a human donor who was either an allogeneic HSCT recipient or a stem cell or donor lymphocyte infusion donor (not recorded which). It is not recorded whose cells these are; they may come from a transplant donor.

This clonotype has only a few counts. The rearrangement joins TRBV20-1 to TRBJ1-1, with 7 bases matching TRBD1. V lost 3 bases and J lost 1; bases outside the gene matches: 2. There are 13 residues in the CDR3. Germline V gives CDR1 DFQATT, CDR2 SNEGSKA (reference sequence). The CDR3: CSASGTANTEAFF. As DNA, the CDR3 is TGCAGTGCTAGTGGGACAGCGAACACTGAAGCTTTCTTT.

In its sample, this clonotype was seen many times. The genes are TRBV12-3 or TRBV12-4 and TRBJ1-3, with D unclear. Trimming stripped 6 bases from V and 2 bases from J, with 11 bases between. This CDR3 is built from 14 residues. The DNA of the CDR3 is TGTGCCAGCAGCTTGAAGGCCCCTGGAAACACCATATATTTT. The encoded protein is CASSLKAPGNTIYF.

This chain joins TRBV4-1 and TRBJ1-6; D ambiguous. The V end was cut by 0 bases, the J end by 0 bases, with 9 bases between. Germline V gene data show CDR1 as MGHRA and CDR2 as YSYEKL. This CDR3 spans 17 amino acids. CDR3 sequence (DNA): TGCGCCAGCAGCCAAGATCACGGAGTCTCCTATAATTCACCCCTCCACTTT. Its translation: CASSQDHGVSYNSPLHF.

The V and J genes are TRBV4-1 and TRBJ1-4; D remains ambiguous. V lost 1 base and J 5 bases, leaving 17 bases between the germline ends. Germline V lookup: CDR1 MGHRA, CDR2 YSYEKL. The CDR3 loop spans 17 amino acids. The CDR3 nucleotides read TGCGCCAGCAGCCAAGGGCCCAGGTGGGGTAAAAATGAAAAACTGTTTTTT. Translating gives CASSQGPRWGKNEKLFF.

V is TRBV4-2 and J is TRBJ2-7, with D possibly being TRBD1 or TRBD2 (6 bases each). Deletions cut 0 bases from V and 6 bases from J, with 12 bases between. CDR1 is LGHNA and CDR2 is YNFKEQ in the germline V gene. The CDR3 has 14 residues. The CDR3 DNA reads as TGTGCCAGCAGCCAAGAGATGGGGGGCTTCGAGCAGTACTTC. It yields the protein CASSQEMGGFEQYF.

The rearrangement joins TRBV4-1 to TRBJ1-1; D unclear. Per germline, CDR1 MGHRA and CDR2 YSYEKL. V was pared by 4 bases and J by 0 bases, with 12 bases between. CDR3 length: 15 amino acids. CDR3 nucleotides: TGCGCCAGCAGCCCATATGCCCGGATGAACACTGAAGCTTTCTTT. It encodes CASSPYARMNTEAFF.

This clonotype has only a few counts. The genes are TRBV3-1 and TRBJ2-7, with 9 bases aligning to TRBD1. V was pared by 4 bases and J by 6 bases, with 13 bases of the junction left unmatched. CDR3 length: 16 amino acids. Germline V lookup: CDR1 LGHDT, CDR2 YNNKEL (reference sequence). The CDR3, as DNA: TGTGCCAGCAGCCCCCTAGGGACAGGGTACGGGGCCGAGCAGTACTTC. Protein product: CASSPLGTGYGAEQYF.

In this sample, this clonotype turned up a few times. The chain recombines TRBV4-2 with TRBJ1-2, with TRBD1 identical over 8 bases. The CDR3 consists of 15 residues. In germline, CDR1 is LGHNA, CDR2 YNFKEQ. V shed 2 bases and J 2 bases; nucleotides not matched to a gene: 4. This CDR3 is CASSQRQGFNYGYTF. CDR3 sequence (DNA): TGTGCCAGCAGCCAACGACAGGGGTTCAACTATGGCTACACCTTC.

The chain links TRBV9 to TRBJ2-5; 8 bases map to TRBD1. Germline lookup yields CDR1 SGDLS and CDR2 YYNGEE. Trimming took 3 bases from V and 5 from J; bases not matched to a gene: 9. This CDR3 has 15 residues. DNA for the CDR3: TGTGCCAGCAGCGACCCAGGGGGCTTCTATGAGACCCAGTACTTC. Translated, it gives CASSDPGGFYETQYF.